This is a list of T cell receptor beta chains from one sample in a study of blood T cell repertoires in COVID-19. Assay: immunoSEQ multiplex PCR; the TCRdb copy retains only in-frame clones and omits some. The sample includes 100,000 to 150,000 clones, 85% of them seen just once. Sequenced input: peripheral blood. The receptors here all came from a man older than 75 with active or convalescent COVID-19. CDR3s include the opening cysteine and the closing phenylalanine or tryptophan. The order of the fields is CDR3 protein, J gene, D gene, V gene. The D gene is left open where the match is weak.

CDR3aa: CASSQGGEKLFF; j_gene: TRBJ1-4; d_gene: NA; v_gene: TRBV7-6
CDR3aa: CSVIQGAIEAFF; j_gene: TRBJ1-1; d_gene: TRBD1; v_gene: TRBV29-1
CDR3aa: CASSREYQGQYF; j_gene: TRBJ2-7; d_gene: NA; v_gene: TRBV6-5
CDR3aa: CASSLERGGHIHNEQFF; j_gene: TRBJ2-1; d_gene: TRBD2; v_gene: TRBV11-3
CDR3aa: CASSAGQGYGYTF; j_gene: TRBJ1-2; d_gene: TRBD1; v_gene: TRBV2
CDR3aa: CASSLSGLAGGYTGELFF; j_gene: TRBJ2-2; d_gene: TRBD2; v_gene: TRBV5-4
CDR3aa: CASSLAPGTTYGYTF; j_gene: TRBJ1-2; d_gene: NA; v_gene: TRBV7-8
CDR3aa: CASRGTGKAFF; j_gene: TRBJ1-1; d_gene: TRBD1; v_gene: TRBV28
CDR3aa: CASSPDGRTNEKLFF; j_gene: TRBJ1-4; d_gene: NA; v_gene: TRBV7-9
CDR3aa: CAISPRQGGISGANVLTF; j_gene: TRBJ2-6; d_gene: TRBD1; v_gene: TRBV10-3
CDR3aa: CSVYIAGGPNTGELFF; j_gene: TRBJ2-2; d_gene: TRBD2; v_gene: TRBV29-1
CDR3aa: CSASEQGLGYTF; j_gene: TRBJ1-2; d_gene: NA; v_gene: TRBV20-1
CDR3aa: CASSVYRDRDQEKLFF; j_gene: TRBJ1-4; d_gene: TRBD1; v_gene: TRBV5-4
CDR3aa: CASSFQRGAGYNEQFF; j_gene: TRBJ2-1; d_gene: TRBD2; v_gene: TRBV7-6
CDR3aa: CSASLAADTPLHF; j_gene: TRBJ1-6; d_gene: NA; v_gene: TRBV20-1
CDR3aa: CASSPTGLAGGLAQYF; j_gene: TRBJ2-5; d_gene: TRBD2; v_gene: TRBV5-8
CDR3aa: CSVGGQGANEQFF; j_gene: TRBJ2-1; d_gene: TRBD1; v_gene: TRBV29-1
CDR3aa: CASSWTSGRMAEQFF; j_gene: TRBJ2-1; d_gene: TRBD2; v_gene: TRBV6-5
CDR3aa: CASSGGGEVAGELFF; j_gene: TRBJ2-2; d_gene: TRBD2; v_gene: TRBV2
CDR3aa: CASISDRRAFF; j_gene: TRBJ1-1; d_gene: NA; v_gene: TRBV19